Sequencing of this T cell receptor beta chain was carried out in a study of OX40 agonist ivuxolimab in advanced cancers. Broader study findings: Patients who responded partially at 0.1-3.0 mg/kg showed clonal expansion ranking among the lowest. Both blood CD4+ and CD8+ T cells showed clonal growth by week 6 at 0.1 to 3.0 mg/kg.

To note about this clone: What it binds is unknown.

This table comes from immunoSEQ multiplex PCR, and its TCRdb copy is limited to in-frame clones, with some not included. The sample has 30,000 to 45,000 clones; about 85% are singletons. The sequences come from CD4+ or CD8+ T cells sorted from blood, collected in a trial of the OX40 agonist ivuxolimab. This clonotype was obtained from an adult with an advanced solid tumor such as melanoma, head and neck, liver or kidney cancer.

Here the CDR3 reads CASSSGQAYGYTF. The CDR3 DNA reads TGCGCCAGCAGCTCCGGACAGGCCTATGGCTACACCTTC. The V call is TRBV5-1, the J call TRBJ1-2, with 7 positions matching TRBD1. Germline loops: CDR1 SGHRS, CDR2 YFSETQ. This CDR3 is 13 amino acids long. V shed 3 bases and J 4 bases; nucleotides not matched to a gene: 3.